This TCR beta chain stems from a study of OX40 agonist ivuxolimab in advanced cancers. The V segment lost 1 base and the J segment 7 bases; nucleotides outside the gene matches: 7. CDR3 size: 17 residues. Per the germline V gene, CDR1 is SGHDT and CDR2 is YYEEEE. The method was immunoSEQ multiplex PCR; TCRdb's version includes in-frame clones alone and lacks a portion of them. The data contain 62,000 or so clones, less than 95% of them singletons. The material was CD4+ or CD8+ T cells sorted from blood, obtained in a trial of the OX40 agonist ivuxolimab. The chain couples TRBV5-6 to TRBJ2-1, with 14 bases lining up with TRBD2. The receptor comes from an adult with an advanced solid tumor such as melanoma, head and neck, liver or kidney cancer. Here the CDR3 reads CASSLQGLAGVGNEQFF. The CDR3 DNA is TGTGCCAGCAGCTTGCAGGGACTAGCGGGAGTGGGGAATGAGCAGTTCTTC. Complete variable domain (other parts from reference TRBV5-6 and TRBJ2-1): DAGVTQSPTHLIKTRGQQVTLRCSPKSGHDTVSWYQQALGQGPQFIFQYYEEEERQRGNFPDRFSGHQFPNYSSELNVNALLLGDSALYLCASSLQGLAGVGNEQFFGPGTRLTVL.